This is a list of T cell receptor beta chains from one sample in a study of T-cell reconstitution after alpha-beta-depleted transplantation in children. TCRdb called the PCR reads again in MiXCR, with one record for every CDR3 protein. The data contain 250,000 to 300,000 distinct CDR3 sequences, about 7.3% of them singletons. The sample in question was peripheral blood, obtained 360 days after TCRalphabeta/CD19-depleted stem cell transplant. The receptors derive from a female patient aged 2-10 years who had a stem cell transplant for Fanconi anemia, so the T cells may come from the graft donor. CDR3s include the opening cysteine and the closing phenylalanine or tryptophan. A D gene is named only where the DNA matches it firmly.

d_call | v_call | cdr3_length | cdr3_aa
TRBD1 | TRBV20-1 | 14 | CSVLNRGENYGYTF
TRBD1 | TRBV6-1 | 20 | CASSGSGTGGLISSTDTQYF
TRBD2 | TRBV4-3 | 19 | CASSQDRSGGADGANVLTF
. | TRBV20-1 | 14 | CSANKRWVGTEAFF
. | TRBV28 | 14 | CASSLGVHYNEQFF
. | TRBV11-2 | 18 | CASSSEVWGGLNTGELFF
. | TRBV19 | 13 | CASSIVTGYEQFF
. | TRBV5-1 | 15 | CASRSRVGASYEQYF
. | TRBV11-2 | 16 | CASSLLGSWVSYEQYF
. | TRBV11-1 | 17 | CASSLPQDSSGANVLTF
. | TRBV6-4 | 13 | CASSAFGTDTQYF
. | TRBV5-1 | 16 | CASSLGGGAPFNEQFF
TRBD2 | TRBV12-3/TRBV12-4 | 18 | CASREFLRTSPNADTQYF
TRBD2 | TRBV10-3 | 11 | CAAGGINEQFF
. | TRBV5-1 | 15 | CASSFNRAGGEKLFF
. | TRBV20-1 | 13 | CSANRRGQETQYF
TRBD2 | TRBV5-6 | 13 | CASSLSGSGEQYF
. | TRBV4-3 | 14 | CASSLWDSNQPQHF
. | TRBV2 | 15 | CASSEEGSGANVLTF
TRBD2 | TRBV3-1 | 17 | CASSLTPGLAATGELFF
. | TRBV15 | 17 | CATSMDQKLLANYGYTF
TRBD1 | TRBV5-1 | 12 | CASSSGTGGYTF
TRBD1 | TRBV28 | 14 | CASTRTGGTGELFF
. | TRBV2 | 15 | CASSPEQGSYNEQFF
TRBD2 | TRBV12-3/TRBV12-4 | 15 | CASTRGLAGLPEQYF
. | TRBV6-6 | 13 | CASSYGRNTEAFF
TRBD1 | TRBV29-1 | 16 | CSVRQGATTGANVLTF
TRBD1 | TRBV5-1 | 15 | CASSPYGQETYGYTF
. | TRBV12-3/TRBV12-4 | 14 | CASSTRGGFETQYF
. | TRBV18 | 15 | CASSSRDGSSYEQYF
. | TRBV20-1 | 13 | CSVRGPRNEKLFF
. | TRBV6-1 | 14 | CASSRVSRNTEAFF
TRBD2 | TRBV27 | 17 | CASSLSGLAANSYEQFF
TRBD1 | TRBV2 | 14 | CAGIPGQGYNEQFF
TRBD1 | TRBV20-1 | 16 | CSAFKLTGSSNQPQHF
. | TRBV6-2/TRBV6-3 | 15 | CASSRGSSYNSPLHF
TRBD2 | TRBV7-3 | 15 | CASSLSGGAVETQYF
. | TRBV6-1 | 14 | CASSESLTGSGYTF
. | TRBV12-3/TRBV12-4 | 11 | CASSKGNEQFF
. | TRBV9 | 15 | CASSVQEGEQETQYF
. | TRBV20-1 | 14 | CSARDRRRTETQYF
TRBD1 | TRBV20-1 | 14 | CSARERTGDYGYTF
TRBD2 | TRBV5-1 | 17 | CASSLIGFAGGPNEQYF
TRBD1 | TRBV7-9 | 11 | CASSLDRGWFF
TRBD2 | TRBV16 | 14 | CASSQWVAGNEQYF